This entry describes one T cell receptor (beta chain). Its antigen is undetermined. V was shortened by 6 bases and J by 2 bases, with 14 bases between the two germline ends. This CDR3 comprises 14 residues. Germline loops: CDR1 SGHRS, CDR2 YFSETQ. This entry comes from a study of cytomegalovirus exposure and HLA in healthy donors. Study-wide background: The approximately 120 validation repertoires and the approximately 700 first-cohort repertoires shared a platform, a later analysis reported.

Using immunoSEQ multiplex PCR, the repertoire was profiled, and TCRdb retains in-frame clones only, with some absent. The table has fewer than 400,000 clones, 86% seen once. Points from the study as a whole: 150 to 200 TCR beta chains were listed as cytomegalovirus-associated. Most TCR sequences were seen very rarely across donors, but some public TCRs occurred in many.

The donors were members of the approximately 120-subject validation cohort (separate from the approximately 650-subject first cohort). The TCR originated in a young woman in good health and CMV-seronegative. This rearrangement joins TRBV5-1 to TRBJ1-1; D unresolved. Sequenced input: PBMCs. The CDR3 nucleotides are TGCGCCAGCACCCTAATGGGAGGCAACACTGAAGCTTTCTTT. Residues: CASTLMGGNTEAFF. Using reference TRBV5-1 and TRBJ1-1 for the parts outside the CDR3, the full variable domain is KAGVTQTPRYLIKTRGQQVTLSCSPISGHRSVSWYQQTPGQGLQFLFEYFSETQRNKGNFPGRFSGRQFSNSRSEMNVSTLELGDSALYLCASTLMGGNTEAFFGQGTRLTVV.